The rows below give T cell receptor beta chains drawn from one sample of a study of molecular identifiers for immune sequencing clone quantification. TCRdb reprocessed the PCR reads with MiXCR, giving one entry per CDR3 protein. The sample holds 6,000 or so distinct CDR3 sequences; approximately 15% are singletons and the top ten take roughly 2.5%. Sequences were obtained from naive CD8+ T cells from blood, with Jurkat cell RNA spiked in. These receptors all come from a human donor in good health. Some libraries in this study had Jurkat cell RNA spiked in. The CDR3 runs from the conserved cysteine through the conserved F or W. The D gene is left open where the match is weak. Part of the rows lack a size; the others show once, few, many or a class for expanded clones.

D gene,J gene,clone size,V gene,CDR3 protein,CDR3 DNA
.,TRBJ2-5,medium-sized,TRBV3-1,CASSHEQETQYF,TGTGCCAGCAGCCACGAACAAGAGACCCAGTACTTC
TRBD1,TRBJ2-1,medium-sized,TRBV7-6,CASSTRQGAYEQFF,TGTGCCAGCAGCACCCGACAGGGGGCCTATGAGCAGTTCTTC
.,TRBJ2-3,.,TRBV27,CASRRSGVWGTDTQYF,TGTGCCAGCAGGCGTTCGGGGGTTTGGGGCACAGATACGCAGTATTTT
TRBD2,TRBJ2-7,many,TRBV14,CASSPGIAGEYEQYF,TGTGCCAGCAGCCCGGGGATAGCGGGGGAGTACGAGCAGTACTTC
.,TRBJ2-3,medium-sized,TRBV4-3,CASSEYDGDTQYF,TGCGCCAGCAGCGAATACGACGGAGATACGCAGTATTTT
.,TRBJ1-3,medium-sized,TRBV4-1,CASSLGQSSGNTIYF,TGCGCCAGCAGCCTAGGACAGAGCTCTGGAAACACCATATATTTT
TRBD2,TRBJ2-1,.,TRBV6-2/TRBV6-3,CVSSPYRTSRGVDEQFF,TGTGTCAGCAGCCCCTATAGGACTAGCCGGGGAGTGGATGAGCAGTTCTTC
TRBD2,TRBJ2-1,many,TRBV6-2/TRBV6-3,CASSPYRTSRGVDEQFF,TGTGCCAGCAGTCCCTATAGGACTAGCCGGGGAGTGGATGAGCAGTTCTTC
.,TRBJ2-3,medium-sized,TRBV2,CASSEFRGTRTDTQYF,TGTGCCAGCAGTGAATTCAGGGGGACTCGCACAGATACGCAGTATTTT
TRBD1,TRBJ2-7,medium-sized,TRBV7-9,CASSKGQGYPFYEQYF,TGTGCCAGCAGCAAGGGACAGGGGTACCCCTTCTACGAGCAGTACTTC